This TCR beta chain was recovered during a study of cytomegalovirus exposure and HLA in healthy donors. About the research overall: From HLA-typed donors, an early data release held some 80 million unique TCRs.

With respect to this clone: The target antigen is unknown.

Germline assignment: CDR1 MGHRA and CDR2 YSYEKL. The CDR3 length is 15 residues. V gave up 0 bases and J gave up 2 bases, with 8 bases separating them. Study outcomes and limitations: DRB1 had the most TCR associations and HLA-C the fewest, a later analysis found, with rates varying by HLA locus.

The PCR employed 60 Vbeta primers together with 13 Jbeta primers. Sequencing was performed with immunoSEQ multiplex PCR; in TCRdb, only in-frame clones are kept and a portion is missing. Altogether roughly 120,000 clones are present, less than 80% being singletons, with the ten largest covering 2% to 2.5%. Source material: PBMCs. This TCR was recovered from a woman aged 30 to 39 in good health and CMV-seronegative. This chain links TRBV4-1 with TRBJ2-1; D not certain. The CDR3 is CASSQDIQPYNEQFF. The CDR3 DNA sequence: TGCGCCAGCAGCCAAGATATACAGCCCTACAATGAGCAGTTCTTC.